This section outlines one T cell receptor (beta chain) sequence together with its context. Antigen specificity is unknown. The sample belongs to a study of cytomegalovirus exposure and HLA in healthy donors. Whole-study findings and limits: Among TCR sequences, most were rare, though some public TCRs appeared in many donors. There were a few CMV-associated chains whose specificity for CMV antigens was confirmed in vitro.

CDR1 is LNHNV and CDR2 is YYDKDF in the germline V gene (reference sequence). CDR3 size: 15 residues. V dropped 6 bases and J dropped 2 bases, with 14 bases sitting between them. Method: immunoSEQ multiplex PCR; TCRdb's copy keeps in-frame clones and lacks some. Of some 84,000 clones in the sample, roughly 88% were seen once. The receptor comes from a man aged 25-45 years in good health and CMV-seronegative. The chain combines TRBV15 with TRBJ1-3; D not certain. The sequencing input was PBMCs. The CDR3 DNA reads TGTGCCACCAGTCGGGGAAAAGAAGCTGGAAACACCATATATTTT. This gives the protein CATSRGKEAGNTIYF.